These 22 T cell receptor beta chains were all obtained from the same sample, sequenced in a study of technical replicates of blood from a handful of donors. The method was immunoSEQ multiplex PCR; TCRdb's version includes in-frame clones alone and lacks a portion of them. The table records around 58,000 clones, around nine tenths of them present only once. The sample comprised PBMCs. Receptor source: a human donor in good health. Some clones in this sample may be carry-over from other donors' samples.

The rearrangement joins TRBV7-7 to TRBJ2-3; D gene ambiguous. V lost 0 bases, J lost 6 bases, and 7 bases lay in between. Germline values: CDR1 SSHAT, CDR2 FNYEAQ (reference sequence). This CDR3 is built from 13 residues. The CDR3 region has the DNA TGTGCCAGCAGCTTAGCGAGAGGCGATACGCAGTATTTT. Protein: CASSLARGDTQYF.

The CDR3 sequence is CASSQLDSYEQYF. CDR3 in DNA: TGCGCCAGCAGCCAACTGGACAGTTACGAGCAGTACTTC. This chain uses TRBV4-1 with TRBJ2-7; a weak D match, TRBD1 (6 bases). This CDR3 comprises 13 residues. Germline assignment: CDR1 MGHRA and CDR2 YSYEKL. V was pared by 2 bases and J by 4 bases, with 9 bases between.

V is TRBV19 and J is TRBJ2-5; 8 bases are shared with TRBD1. This CDR3 is built from 13 residues. The junction had 3 bases not matched to a gene; V was cut back by 8 bases and J by 1 base. Germline values: CDR1 LNHDA, CDR2 SQIVND (reference sequence). The CDR3 DNA follows: TGTGCCAGTTCCGGACAGGGCCAAGAGACCCAGTACTTC. Its protein is CASSGQGQETQYF.

The chain is built from TRBV7-9 and TRBJ2-2; 10 nucleotides line up with TRBD2. Germline V gene data show CDR1 as SEHNR and CDR2 as FQNEAQ (reference sequence). The CDR3 covers 16 residues. J was trimmed by 2 bases and V by 5 bases; bases with no gene match: 5. CDR3 DNA: TGTGCCAGCAGCGAATCTAGCGGGGGAAACACCGGGGAGCTGTTTTTT. Amino acids: CASSESSGGNTGELFF.

The chain employs TRBV30 and TRBJ2-7; the D gene is possibly TRBD2 (6 bases). This CDR3 comprises 13 residues. CDR1 is GTSNPN, CDR2 SVGIG, per germline (reference sequence). V was clipped by 1 base and J by 2 bases, with 9 bases between them. CDR3 in DNA: TGTGCCTGGAGTGAGGGAGGACCCTACGAGCAGTACTTC. Translated: CAWSEGGPYEQYF.

This clone was detected only once. The chain uses TRBV6-1 and TRBJ1-1, with D unclear. Per the germline V gene, CDR1 is MNHNS and CDR2 is SASEGT. This CDR3 is 15 amino acids long. V lost 7 bases and J lost 4, with 19 bases in between. The CDR3 is CASIGREGKGTEAFF. CDR3 nucleotides: TGTGCCAGCATCGGTCGAGAGGGTAAGGGCACTGAAGCTTTCTTT.

V gene TRBV19 combines with J gene TRBJ2-7; TRBD1 matches at 8 bases. Germline assignment: CDR1 LNHDA and CDR2 SQIVND (reference sequence). Trimming cost V 0 bases and J 2 bases; bases outside gene matches: 3. This CDR3 comprises 15 residues. CDR3 residues: CASSIETGAPYEQYF. The DNA of the CDR3 is TGTGCCAGTAGTATAGAGACAGGGGCACCCTACGAGCAGTACTTC. Filled out from reference TRBV19 and TRBJ2-7, the complete variable domain reads DGGITQSPKYLFRKEGQNVTLSCEQNLNHDAMYWYRQDPGQGLRLIYYSQIVNDFQKGDIAEGYSVSREKKESFPLTVTSAQKNPTAFYLCASSIETGAPYEQYFGPGTRLTVT.

The chain has TRBV6-1 and TRBJ1-6; D remains ambiguous. V was cut by 3 bases and J by 10 bases, with 7 bases left in between. The CDR3 is 12 amino acids. Germline assignment: CDR1 MNHNS and CDR2 SASEGT. CDR3 sequence: CASSDGPSPLHF. Here the CDR3 DNA reads TGTGCCAGCAGTGATGGCCCGTCACCCCTCCACTTT.

The V and J genes are TRBV30 and TRBJ1-1; the D gene is possibly TRBD1 (6 bases). Trimming left V 1 base short and J 4 bases short, with 16 bases between. The CDR3 totals 15 residues. The germline V gene has CDR1 GTSNPN and CDR2 SVGIG (reference sequence). The DNA for the CDR3 is TGTGCCTGGAGTGACCTCCCCCAGGACAGCACTGAAGCTTTCTTT. Encoded protein: CAWSDLPQDSTEAFF.

The chain couples TRBV21-1 to TRBJ2-7; whether TRBD2, the table's D call, matches the DNA was not checked. TRBV21-1 is recorded as a pseudogene. This CDR3 has 16 amino acids. The CDR3 region is CASSQHGTSVSYEQYF. CDR3 DNA sequence: TGTGCCAGCAGCCAACACGGGACTTCTGTCTCCTACGAGCAGTACTTC.

The rearrangement joins TRBV7-3 to TRBJ2-3, with 8 bases that match TRBD2. The CDR3 loop spans 14 amino acids. The V gene's germline CDR1 is SGHTA and CDR2 FQGTGA. V dropped 4 bases and J dropped 0; count of bases not matched to a gene: 0. CDR3 DNA: TGTGCCAGCAGCTCTAGCGGGAGCACAGATACGCAGTATTTT. This codes for CASSSSGSTDTQYF. Together with reference TRBV7-3 and TRBJ2-3, the CDR3 gives the full variable domain: GAGVSQTPSNKVTEKGKYVELRCDPISGHTALYWYRQSLGQGPEFLIYFQGTGAADDSGLPNDRFFAVRPEGSVSTLKIQRTERGDSAVYLCASSSSGSTDTQYFGPGTRLTVL.

This chain links TRBV29-1 with TRBJ1-2; D perhaps matches TRBD1 (6 bases). This CDR3 is 16 amino acids long. V lost 4 bases and J 4 bases, leaving 22 bases between the germline ends. Germline assignment: CDR1 SQVTM and CDR2 ANQGSEA. Written as DNA, the CDR3 is TGCAGCGTTGCACTTGCAGGCGGACAGAGCCTCTATGGCTACACCTTC. As protein: CSVALAGGQSLYGYTF.

The rearrangement joins TRBV2 to TRBJ1-6; no clear D gene. This CDR3 is built from 13 residues. Per the germline V gene, CDR1 is SNHLY and CDR2 is FYNNEI. V was cut by 4 bases and J by 3 bases, with 4 bases left in between. The chain's CDR3 is CASSADYNSPLHF. CDR3 sequence (DNA): TGTGCCAGCAGTGCAGACTATAATTCACCCCTCCACTTT.

The CDR3 reads CASSFWTGEGTGELFF. The CDR3, as DNA: TGTGCCAGCAGCTTTTGGACAGGGGAAGGGACCGGGGAGCTGTTTTTT. The chain employs TRBV7-6 and TRBJ2-2; 9 bases fit TRBD1. Germline values: CDR1 SGHVS, CDR2 FNYEAQ. Trimming took 3 bases from V and 5 from J; bases not matched to a gene: 7. The CDR3 sequence is 16 residues long.

A single count supports this clone. The chain employs TRBV27 and TRBJ2-2, with D tentatively TRBD1 (5 bases). Germline V gives CDR1 MNHEY, CDR2 SMNVEV (reference sequence). The CDR3 spans 13 residues. In nucleotides, the CDR3 is TGTGCAGCCTCCGCAGGGTTAACCGGGGAGCTGTTTTTT. It yields the protein CAASAGLTGELFF.

This CDR3 reads CASAYLHSNQPQHF. CDR3 DNA: TGTGCCAGCGCCTATCTCCATAGCAATCAGCCCCAGCATTTT. The V gene is TRBV2, the J gene TRBJ1-5; D not certain. The V end was cut by 8 bases, the J end by 0 bases, with 11 bases between. CDR1 is SNHLY, CDR2 FYNNEI, per germline. This CDR3 is built from 14 residues.

In DNA form, the CDR3 reads TGTGCCAGCAGCGTAGAGGTGAACAGGGTGACTGAAGCTTTCTTT. Protein product: CASSVEVNRVTEAFF. The J gene is TRBJ1-1, the V gene TRBV9, with a weak D call TRBD1 (6 bases). The CDR3 is 15 amino acids. Germline CDR1 and CDR2: SGDLS and YYNGEE. V was shortened by 0 bases and J by 5 bases, with 14 bases between the two germline ends. Using reference TRBV9 and TRBJ1-1 for the parts outside the CDR3, the full variable domain is DSGVTQTPKHLITATGQRVTLRCSPRSGDLSVYWYQQSLDQGLQFLIQYYNGEERAKGNILERFSAQQFPDLHSELNLSSLELGDSALYFCASSVEVNRVTEAFFGQGTRLTVV.

The chain employs TRBV5-4 and TRBJ1-2, with 9 bases matching TRBD1. The CDR3 contains 15 residues. Germline trimming cut 3 bases from V and 1 base from J; bases unmatched to any gene: 4. Germline-derived CDR1 and CDR2 are SGHNT and YYREEE (reference sequence). The CDR3 loop reads CASSSPGQGNYGYTF. CDR3 nucleotides: TGTGCCAGCAGCTCTCCGGGACAGGGTAACTATGGCTACACCTTC.

The gene calls are TRBV15 and TRBJ2-7; 9 nucleotides agree with TRBD2. The CDR3 is made up of 14 amino acids. Germline assignment: CDR1 LNHNV and CDR2 YYDKDF (reference sequence). With V trimmed by 3 bases and J by 6 bases, 6 bases remained unmatched. The CDR3 region is CATSSGLAGVEQYF. CDR3 sequence (DNA): TGTGCCACCAGCAGTGGTTTAGCGGGAGTCGAGCAGTACTTC.

This chain links TRBV20-1 with TRBJ1-1, with 7 positions matching TRBD1. This CDR3 spans 9 amino acids. CDR1 and CDR2 from the germline V gene are DFQATT and SNEGSKA (reference sequence). J was trimmed by 11 bases and V by 7 bases; bases with no gene match: 4. The CDR3 DNA reads TGCAGTGATAAACAGGGGGCTTTCTTT. This gives the protein CSDKQGAFF.

The CDR3 sequence is CASSQGKTGTPDEKLFF. In DNA form, the CDR3 reads TGTGCCAGCAGCCAAGGAAAGACAGGAACCCCGGATGAAAAACTGTTTTTT. The chain employs TRBV4-2 and TRBJ1-4; TRBD1 is a possible D gene (6 bases). CDR1 LGHNA and CDR2 YNFKEQ come from the germline V gene. CDR3 length: 17 residues. The V end was cut by 1 base, the J end by 6 bases, with 18 bases between.

The chain uses TRBV7-2 and TRBJ1-1, with D hard to call. The germline gives CDR1 SGHTA, CDR2 FQGNSA. V was pared by 1 base and J by 5 bases, with 14 bases between. The CDR3 loop spans 15 amino acids. This CDR3 reads CASSLVLFTRTEAFF. The DNA of the CDR3 is TGTGCCAGCAGCTTAGTGCTGTTTACGAGGACTGAAGCTTTCTTT.